This TCR beta chain was identified in a study of CD8+ T cells in alopecia areata. For this clone: The target antigen is unknown.

Sequencing used cDNA as its template, made by extracting RNA and reverse transcribing it. This table comes from immunoSEQ multiplex PCR, and its TCRdb copy is limited to in-frame clones, with some not included. The profile covers about 200,000 clones, with about 61% appearing a single time and roughly 5.3% taken by the ten largest. The V end lost 4 bases, the J end lost 3 bases, and 10 bases lay between the germline ends. This CDR3 has 14 residues. CDR1 and CDR2 (germline): SGDLS, YYNGEE. PBMCs provided sorted CD4+ and CD8+ T cells. Study findings and constraints: Sequenced scalp T cells also include alphabeta T cells resident in normal skin. Compared with normal scalp, lesional scalp had higher clonality and more expanded CD8+ clones. In patients, TCRs were shared less clearly than in mice, and HLA may possibly be involved.

Sequencing was done on a sample of CD8+ T cells sorted from blood. The receptor was derived from a human donor in good health. The rearrangement links TRBV9 to TRBJ2-2; D uncertain. The CDR3 spells CASSPRAYTGELFF. CDR3 nucleotides: TGTGCCAGCAGCCCCCGGGCCTACACCGGGGAGCTGTTTTTT.